The 25 T cell receptor beta chains below come from one sample, sequenced in a study of blood T cell repertoires in COVID-19. Produced via immunoSEQ multiplex PCR; TCRdb's table is partial and in-frame only. The sample shows 300,000 to 400,000 clones, 80% to 90% of them seen only once. Sequenced material: peripheral blood. The receptors stem from a man younger than 45 with COVID-19, enrolled during active disease.

The V call is TRBV19, the J call TRBJ2-2; 7 bases match TRBD1. Germline-derived CDR1 and CDR2 are LNHDA and SQIVND (reference sequence). The CDR3 runs 15 residues. V dropped 6 bases and J dropped 2; count of bases not matched to a gene: 6. CDR3: CASRIRDRNTGELFF. The CDR3 bases are TGTGCCAGTAGGATCCGGGACAGAAACACCGGGGAGCTGTTTTTT.

The chain joins TRBV3-1 (or the pseudogene TRBV3-2) to TRBJ2-2; TRBD2 matches at 15 bases. Trimming removed 5 bases from V and 2 bases from J; junction bases left unmatched: 3. Germline V gene sequence: CDR1 LGHDT, CDR2 YNNKEL (reference sequence). There are 17 residues in the CDR3. CDR3 in amino acids: CASSRTSGGANTGELFF. Here the CDR3 DNA reads TGTGCCAGCAGCAGGACTAGCGGGGGGGCCAACACCGGGGAGCTGTTTTTT.

The chain recombines TRBV19 with TRBJ2-1; tentative D call: TRBD2 (6 bases). CDR3 length: 17 amino acids. The V and J ends lost 3 bases and 15 bases respectively, with 30 bases between them. The germline V gene encodes CDR1 LNHDA and CDR2 SQIVND (reference sequence). The chain's CDR3 is CASSIDSGLRDFSLSFF. CDR3 nucleotides: TGTGCCAGTAGTATTGATTCCGGGTTACGGGACTTTAGTTTGTCGTTCTTC. The whole variable domain, filled in from reference TRBV19 and TRBJ2-1, reads DGGITQSPKYLFRKEGQNVTLSCEQNLNHDAMYWYRQDPGQGLRLIYYSQIVNDFQKGDIAEGYSVSREKKESFPLTVTSAQKNPTAFYLCASSIDSGLRDFSLSFFGPGTRLTVL.

This rearrangement joins TRBV3-1 (or the pseudogene TRBV3-2) to TRBJ1-2, with 8 bases aligning to TRBD1. CDR3 length equals 13 residues. The germline CDR1 and CDR2 sequences are LGHDT and YNNKEL (reference sequence). Trimming cost V 3 bases and J 7 bases; bases outside gene matches: 4. The CDR3 DNA reads as TGTGCCAGCAGCCACCTACAGGGGGGTGGCTACACCTTC. This gives the protein CASSHLQGGGYTF.

The rearrangement joins TRBV24-1 to TRBJ2-7; 7 bases align to TRBD1. In germline, CDR1 is KGHDR, CDR2 SFDVKD. The CDR3 is made up of 17 amino acids. The ends lost 3 bases at V and 1 base at J; junction bases unmatched: 11. CDR3 DNA: TGTGCCACCAGTGATCCAAGAGCCGGGACAGCTTCCTACGAGCAGTACTTC. It encodes CATSDPRAGTASYEQYF.

The CDR3 bases are TGTGCCACCAGTGAGGCTAGCGGGAGGACCGGGGAGCTGTTTTTT. Residues: CATSEASGRTGELFF. The rearrangement uses TRBV24-1 and TRBJ2-2, with 11 bases that match TRBD2. Trimming cost V 4 bases and J 5 bases; bases outside gene matches: 2. The CDR3 is 15 amino acids. Germline CDR1 is KGHDR and CDR2 is SFDVKD.

J is TRBJ2-7 and V is TRBV7-2; tentative D call: TRBD1 (5 bases). Trimming pared 3 bases from V and 1 base from J, leaving 13 bases between. CDR3 length: 15 amino acids. Germline lookup yields CDR1 SGHTA and CDR2 FQGNSA. CDR3 residues: CASSFAGSISYEQYF. The DNA for the CDR3 is TGTGCCAGCAGCTTCGCAGGGTCGATTTCCTACGAGCAGTACTTC.

The chain couples TRBV10-3 to TRBJ1-2, with D maybe TRBD1 (6 bases). The CDR3 sequence is 13 residues long. Germline V gene lookup returns CDR1 ENHRY and CDR2 SYGVKD. Trimming shortened V by 5 bases and J by 8 bases, and 15 bases separated the two germline ends. CDR3 nucleotides: TGTGCCATCAGTTCCTCGACAGGATCCGGCTACACCTTC. Translated, it gives CAISSSTGSGYTF.

Only one count was recorded for this clone. The chain joins TRBV24-1 to TRBJ1-2, with D perhaps TRBD1 (6 bases). The CDR3 runs 16 residues. CDR1 KGHDR and CDR2 SFDVKD come from the germline V gene. V was trimmed by 3 bases and J by 3 bases, leaving 16 bases between them. In DNA, the CDR3 is TGTGCCACCAGTGATAAGGGACATCCAAAGGACTATGGCTACACCTTC. Encoded protein: CATSDKGHPKDYGYTF.

V usage is TRBV29-1 and J usage is TRBJ1-3; D perhaps matches TRBD1 (5 bases). Trimming pared 5 bases from V and 0 bases from J, leaving 11 bases between. The CDR3 has 14 amino acids. Germline CDR1 SQVTM, CDR2 ANQGSEA. This CDR3 is CSVYNDSSGNTIYF. The CDR3 region has the DNA TGCAGCGTTTATAACGACAGCTCTGGAAACACCATATATTTT.

This rearrangement joins TRBV7-2 to TRBJ2-2; 13 bases align to TRBD2. V shed 6 bases and J 7 bases; nucleotides not matched to a gene: 8. The germline gives CDR1 SGHTA, CDR2 FQGNSA. CDR3 length: 16 residues. CDR3 DNA sequence: TGTGCCAGCAGTTGGACTAGCGGGAGTTCGGGCGGGGAGCTGTTTTTT. Its protein product is CASSWTSGSSGGELFF.

The chain joins TRBV28 to TRBJ1-1; 10 bases line up with TRBD1. Germline lookup yields CDR1 MDHEN and CDR2 SYDVKM. The length of the CDR3 is 14 residues. V shed 3 bases, J shed 3 bases, and the junction held 1 base outside the gene matches. The CDR3 coding sequence is TGTGCCAGCAGTTTGGGACAGGGGTACACTGAAGCTTTCTTT. Translation: CASSLGQGYTEAFF.

V usage is TRBV19 and J usage is TRBJ2-7; D is possibly TRBD1 (5 bases). The CDR3 is 15 residues long. Trimming took 3 bases from V and 4 from J, leaving 16 bases between them. Germline V gives CDR1 LNHDA, CDR2 SQIVND (reference sequence). The CDR3 region has the DNA TGTGCCAGTAGTATTTTAGCAGGGAAGGTGTACGAGCAGTACTTC. It specifies CASSILAGKVYEQYF.

The chain uses TRBV5-1 and TRBJ2-7; TRBD1 agrees at 9 bases. The CDR3 is made up of 13 amino acids. The trim removed 7 bases at V and 5 bases at J, leaving 7 bases unmatched. Germline CDR1 is SGHRS and CDR2 is YFSETQ. The CDR3 region has the DNA TGCGCCAGCGGCCGGGACAGGGTCGACGAGCAGTACTTC. Its translation is CASGRDRVDEQYF.

This clone was recorded a few times. The chain is built from TRBV30 and TRBJ1-1; possibly TRBD1 for D (5 bases). Germline CDR1 and CDR2: GTSNPN and SVGIG (reference sequence). This CDR3 contains 14 residues. Trimming shortened V by 0 bases and J by 4 bases, and 12 bases separated the two germline ends. The CDR3 sequence is CAWSVTHGATEAFF. DNA of the CDR3: TGTGCCTGGAGTGTGACCCATGGGGCCACTGAAGCTTTCTTT. Using reference TRBV30 and TRBJ1-1 for the parts outside the CDR3, the full variable domain is SQTIHQWPATLVQPVGSPLSLECTVEGTSNPNLYWYRQAAGRGLQLLFYSVGIGQISSEVPQNLSASRPQDRQFILSSKKLLLSDSGFYLCAWSVTHGATEAFFGQGTRLTVV.

The chain recombines TRBV6-1 with TRBJ1-5; a weak D match, TRBD1 (5 bases). The germline V gene has CDR1 MNHNS and CDR2 SASEGT. Between the trimmed V and J ends, which lost 10 bases and 6 bases, there was a span of 10 bases. The CDR3 extends over 11 amino acids. In nucleotides, the CDR3 is TGTGCCACCTCGGGGGGTCAGCCCCAGCATTTT. This sequence encodes CATSGGQPQHF.

This chain links TRBV5-1 with TRBJ1-2; TRBD1 might be the D (5 bases). The CDR3 has 15 residues. Germline V gene lookup returns CDR1 SGHRS and CDR2 YFSETQ. Deletions cut 0 bases from V and 0 bases from J, with 9 bases between. CDR3: CASSLEQEANYGYTF. The CDR3 DNA sequence: TGCGCCAGCAGCTTGGAACAGGAAGCTAACTATGGCTACACCTTC.

This chain links TRBV5-1 with TRBJ2-7; 13 nucleotides line up with TRBD2. Germline values: CDR1 SGHRS, CDR2 YFSETQ. The CDR3 is 17 residues long. Trimming at V came to 2 bases and at J to 0 bases, leaving 5 bases not matched to a gene. The CDR3 is CASSFPGTSGISYEQYF. The CDR3 coding sequence is TGCGCCAGCAGCTTCCCCGGGACTAGCGGGATCTCCTACGAGCAGTACTTC. Full variable domain (outside the CDR3, taken from reference TRBV5-1 and TRBJ2-7): KAGVTQTPRYLIKTRGQQVTLSCSPISGHRSVSWYQQTPGQGLQFLFEYFSETQRNKGNFPGRFSGRQFSNSRSEMNVSTLELGDSALYLCASSFPGTSGISYEQYFGPGTRLTVT.

The chain carries TRBV7-9 and TRBJ2-1; the match to TRBD2 covers 14 bases. Germline values: CDR1 SEHNR, CDR2 FQNEAQ (reference sequence). This CDR3 has 17 residues. V was pared by 1 base and J by 9 bases, with 8 bases of the junction left unmatched. The CDR3 DNA is TGTGCCAGCAGCTTAGACCCGGGACTAGCGGGAGCGGGTGAGCAGTTCTTC. Residues: CASSLDPGLAGAGEQFF.

The chain employs TRBV7-2 and TRBJ2-5, with 7 bases that match TRBD1. Per the germline V gene, CDR1 is SGHTA and CDR2 is FQGNSA. The CDR3 totals 17 residues. V was clipped by 0 bases and J by 5 bases; unmatched bases: 12. The CDR3 protein is CASSLATRGSIGETQYF. The CDR3 bases are TGTGCCAGCAGCTTAGCGACCAGGGGGAGCATCGGCGAGACCCAGTACTTC.

The CDR3 region is CASSPLAGGPHEQYF. The DNA of the CDR3 is TGTGCCAGCAGCCCACTAGCGGGAGGGCCTCACGAGCAGTACTTC. The V gene is TRBV7-2, the J gene TRBJ2-7; the match to TRBD2 covers 13 bases. CDR3 length equals 15 residues. The trim removed 5 bases at V and 5 bases at J, leaving 6 bases unmatched. Germline-derived CDR1 and CDR2 are SGHTA and FQGNSA.

This chain links TRBV20-1 with TRBJ1-5; tentatively, D is TRBD1 (5 bases). The CDR3 length is 14 residues. CDR1 is DFQATT, CDR2 SNEGSKA, per germline (reference sequence). The germline V and J ends were trimmed by 3 bases and 8 bases, with 17 bases remaining between them. CDR3 region: CSASSNQGLEPQHF. DNA of the CDR3: TGCAGTGCTAGTTCCAACCAGGGACTAGAGCCCCAGCATTTT.

V usage is TRBV5-8 and J usage is TRBJ2-5; TRBD1 aligns across 8 bases. V lost 4 bases and J lost 5; bases outside the gene matches: 4. Germline CDR1 reads SGHTS; CDR2 reads YDEGEE. CDR3 length: 13 residues. The CDR3 DNA sequence: TGTGCCAGCAGCCGGGACAGGAAGGAGACCCAGTACTTC. It is translated as CASSRDRKETQYF.

The chain employs TRBV11-2 and TRBJ2-1; D possibly corresponds to TRBD2 (5 bases). With 8 bases removed from V and 12 bases from J, the gap between germline ends came to 23 bases. The germline V gene encodes CDR1 SGHAT and CDR2 FQNNGV. The CDR3 extends over 14 amino acids. CDR3 region: CASRRSPREYTQFF. The DNA for the CDR3 is TGTGCCAGCCGGAGATCCCCCCGGGAATATACGCAGTTCTTC.

Many counts were recorded for this clone. The J gene is TRBJ1-2, the V gene TRBV28; the match to TRBD1 covers 8 bases. The germline V gene encodes CDR1 MDHEN and CDR2 SYDVKM. The CDR3 is 14 amino acids. The trim removed 7 bases at V and 4 bases at J, leaving 8 bases unmatched. CDR3 bases: TGTGCCAGCATTCAACAGGGGGGGACCTATGGCTACACCTTC. It specifies CASIQQGGTYGYTF.